This T cell receptor beta chain was documented in a study of shared clonotypes between healthy human individuals. At the level of the study: Three men and a couple of women, aged 18 to 49, were donors. Study-level points and caveats: Rarefaction exposed incomplete sorted-subset sequencing despite large depth. Clonotype sharing across donors was expected to vary with sequencing depth.

The protocol was immunoSEQ multiplex PCR, while the TCRdb copy is restricted to in-frame clones and leaves out a portion. The sample consists of approximately 1.4 million clones, nearly 99% of them appearing once. About this clone itself: The antigen is not known.

Sequenced input: naive CD4+ T cells sorted from blood. Described subset: CD45RA+ positively selected. The receptor's source is a man aged 30-40 years in good health.

The CDR3: CASTFRGRGHTGELFF. CDR3 bases: TGTGCCAGCACGTTTAGAGGCAGGGGCCACACCGGGGAGCTGTTTTTT. This chain links TRBV27 with TRBJ2-2, with D possibly TRBD1 on 6 matching bases. V gave up 7 bases and J gave up 3 bases, with 18 bases separating them. This CDR3 has 16 amino acids. Germline V lookup: CDR1 MNHEY, CDR2 SMNVEV (reference sequence).